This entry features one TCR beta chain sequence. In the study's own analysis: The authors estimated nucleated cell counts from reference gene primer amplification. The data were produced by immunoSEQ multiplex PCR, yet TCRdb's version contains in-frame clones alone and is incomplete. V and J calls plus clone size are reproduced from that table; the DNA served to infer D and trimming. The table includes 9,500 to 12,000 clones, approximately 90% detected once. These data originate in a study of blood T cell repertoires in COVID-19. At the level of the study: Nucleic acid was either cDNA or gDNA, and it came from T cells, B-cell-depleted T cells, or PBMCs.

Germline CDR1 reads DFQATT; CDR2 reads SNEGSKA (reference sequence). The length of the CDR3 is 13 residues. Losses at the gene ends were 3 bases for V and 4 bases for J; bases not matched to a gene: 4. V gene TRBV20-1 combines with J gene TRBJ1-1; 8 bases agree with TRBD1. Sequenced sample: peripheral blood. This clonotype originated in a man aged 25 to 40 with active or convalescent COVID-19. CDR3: CSASQGATTEAFF. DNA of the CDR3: TGCAGTGCTAGTCAGGGGGCCACCACTGAAGCTTTCTTT.